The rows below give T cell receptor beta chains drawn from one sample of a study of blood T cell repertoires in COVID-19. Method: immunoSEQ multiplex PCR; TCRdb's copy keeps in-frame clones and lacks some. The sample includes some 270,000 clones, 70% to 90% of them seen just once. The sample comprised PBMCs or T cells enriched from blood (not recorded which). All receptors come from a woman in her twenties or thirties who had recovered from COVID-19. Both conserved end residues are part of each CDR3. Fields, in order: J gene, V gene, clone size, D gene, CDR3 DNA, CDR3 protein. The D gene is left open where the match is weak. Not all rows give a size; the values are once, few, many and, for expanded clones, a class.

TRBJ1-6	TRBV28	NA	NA	TGTGCCAGCAGTTCATCAGCACAGGGAGATTCACCCCTCCACTTT	CASSSSAQGDSPLHF
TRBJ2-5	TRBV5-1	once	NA	TGCGCCAGCAGTATGTCAGGGGACAATACTCAAGAGACCCAGTACTTC	CASSMSGDNTQETQYF
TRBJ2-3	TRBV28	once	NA	TGTGCCAGCAGCCACCAACAAGGAGTGGGCACAGATACGCAGTATTTT	CASSHQQGVGTDTQYF
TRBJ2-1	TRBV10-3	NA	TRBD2	TGTGCCATCGGACGAAATCTAGCGGGTGGGGACAATGAGCAGTTCTTC	CAIGRNLAGGDNEQFF
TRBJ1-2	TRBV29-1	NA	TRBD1	TGCAGCGTTGAACACGGAGGGGAACGAGGACAGGGCGGTGGCTACACCTTC	CSVEHGGERGQGGGYTF
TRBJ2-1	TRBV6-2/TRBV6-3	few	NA	TGTGCCAGCAGTTATAGGGACAACAATGAGCAGTTCTTC	CASSYRDNNEQFF
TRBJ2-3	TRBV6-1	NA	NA	TGTGCCAGCAGTGAAGCGGACAAATCAACGGATACGCAGTATTTT	CASSEADKSTDTQYF
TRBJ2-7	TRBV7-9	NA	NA	TGTGCCAGCAGCTTCTTCCCCCTCATCGGGGACAACGCCTACGAGCAGTACTTC	CASSFFPLIGDNAYEQYF
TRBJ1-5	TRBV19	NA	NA	TGTGCTGCAACCCCGCGGGATAGCAATCAGCCCCAGCATTTT	CAATPRDSNQPQHF
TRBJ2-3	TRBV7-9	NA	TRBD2	TGTGCCAGCAGCCTCGGGACTAGCTTGGATACGCAGTATTTT	CASSLGTSLDTQYF
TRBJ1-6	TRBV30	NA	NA	TGTGCCTGGAGTCTAGCAGGGGCCGATTCACCCCTCCACTTT	CAWSLAGADSPLHF
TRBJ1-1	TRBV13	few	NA	TGTGCCAGCAGCCCCCGGGGGGCTTGGGGGCAGAACACTGAAGCTTTCTTT	CASSPRGAWGQNTEAFF
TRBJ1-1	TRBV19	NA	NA	TGTGCCAGTAGTATAGGGGCAAATGAAGCTTTCTTT	CASSIGANEAFF
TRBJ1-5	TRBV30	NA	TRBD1	TGTGCCTGGTCAAGACAGGGTGGGAATCAGCCCCAGCATTTT	CAWSRQGGNQPQHF
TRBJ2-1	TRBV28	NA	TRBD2	TGTGCCAGTCATAGCGGGGGGGGATACAATGAGCAGTTCTTC	CASHSGGGYNEQFF
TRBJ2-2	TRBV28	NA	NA	TGTGCCAGCACCCTGGGGGGGGCTCGGACCGGGGAGCTGTTTTTT	CASTLGGARTGELFF
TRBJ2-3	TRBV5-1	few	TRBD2	TGCGCCAGCAGCTTGGGGGGACTAGCGGGTGAGACTAGCACAGATACGCAGTATTTT	CASSLGGLAGETSTDTQYF
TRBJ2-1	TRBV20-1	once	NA	TGCAGTGCTAGTACCGGGAGCTCCTACAATGAGCAGTTCTTC	CSASTGSSYNEQFF
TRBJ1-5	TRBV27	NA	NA	TGTGCCAGCAGTCACCGCCATACAGGAGCAAATAGCAATCAGCCCCAGCATTTT	CASSHRHTGANSNQPQHF
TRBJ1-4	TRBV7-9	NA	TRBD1	TGTGCCAGCAGCTTAGCAGGGGGCCGTGGGGAAAAACTGTTTTTT	CASSLAGGRGEKLFF
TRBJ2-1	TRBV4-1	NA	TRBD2	TGCGCCAGCAGCCAAAAACTAGCGGGAGCTGTTCCTGAGCAGTTCTTC	CASSQKLAGAVPEQFF
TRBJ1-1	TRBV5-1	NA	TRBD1	TGCGCCAGCAGCCCTCCCCGGGACAGGGCGGTTGAAGCTTTCTTT	CASSPPRDRAVEAFF
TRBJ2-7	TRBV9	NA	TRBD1	TGTGCCAGCAGCGTAGGCCTGAAGGGGGCGACACCCTACGAGCAGTACTTC	CASSVGLKGATPYEQYF
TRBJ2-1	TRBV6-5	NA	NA	TGTGCCAGCAGCCGGCTAGCGCTTTCCTACAATGAGCAGTTCTTC	CASSRLALSYNEQFF
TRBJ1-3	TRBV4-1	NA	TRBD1	TGCGCCAGCAGCCAAGGGACAGGGGGCTCCTCTGGAAACACCATATATTTT	CASSQGTGGSSGNTIYF
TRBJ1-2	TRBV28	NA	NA	TGTGCCAGCAGCCCTCCTGCCCTTCAAGCCAACTATGGCTACACCTTC	CASSPPALQANYGYTF
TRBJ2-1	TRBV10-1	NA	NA	TGCGCCAGCAGTGAGATGGGGACTCCCTACAATGAGCAGTTCTTC	CASSEMGTPYNEQFF
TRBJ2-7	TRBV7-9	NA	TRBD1	TGTGCCAGCAGCGAGCTTCGAGGGGACAGAACCTACGAGCAGTACTTC	CASSELRGDRTYEQYF
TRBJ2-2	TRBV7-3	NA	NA	TGTGCCAGCAGCTTATTCAGGGAAAGCACCGGGGAGCTGTTTTTT	CASSLFRESTGELFF
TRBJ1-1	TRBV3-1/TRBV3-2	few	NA	TGTGCCAGCAGCCAAGAGGCGAGGATGAGGACTGAAGCTTTCTTT	CASSQEARMRTEAFF
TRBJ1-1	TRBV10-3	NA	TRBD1	TGTGCCATCAGTGAACCAGACAGGGGAGCTGAAGCTTTCTTT	CAISEPDRGAEAFF
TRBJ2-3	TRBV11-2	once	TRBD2	TGTGCCAGCAGCTCAGGACTAGCGGGTAGCACAGATACGCAGTATTTT	CASSSGLAGSTDTQYF
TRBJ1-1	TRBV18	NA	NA	TGTGCCAGCTCTCCGCCGGGTTTGAACACTGAAGCTTTCTTT	CASSPPGLNTEAFF
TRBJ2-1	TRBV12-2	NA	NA	TGTGCAAGTCGCTTATATAGCGGGAGGCGAGTCCCCTACAATGAGCAGTTCTTC	CASRLYSGRRVPYNEQFF
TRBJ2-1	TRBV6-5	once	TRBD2	TGTGCCAGCAGGCTAGGGGAGGGCCCTTCCAATGAGCAGTTCTTC	CASRLGEGPSNEQFF
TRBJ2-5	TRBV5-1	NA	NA	TGCGCCAGCAGCTTGGTTACCGGGGGCCAAGAGACCCAGTACTTC	CASSLVTGGQETQYF
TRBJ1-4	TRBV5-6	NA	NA	TGTGCCAGCAGCTCTGGCAGAGGTGAAAAACTGTTTTTT	CASSSGRGEKLFF
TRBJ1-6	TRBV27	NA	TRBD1	TGTGCCAGCAGTGCAACAGGGGGGAACTCCTATAATTCACCCCTCCACTTT	CASSATGGNSYNSPLHF
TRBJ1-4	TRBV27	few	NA	TGTGCCAGCAGTTTATCGACGGCGGCCAATGAAAAACTGTTTTTT	CASSLSTAANEKLFF
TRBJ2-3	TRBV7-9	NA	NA	TGTGCCAGCAGTCCAGACTACTGGAGCACAGATACGCAGTATTTT	CASSPDYWSTDTQYF
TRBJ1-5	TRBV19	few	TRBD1	TGTGCCAGTAGTATAAACTTACAGGGGTTTCAGCCCCAGCATTTT	CASSINLQGFQPQHF
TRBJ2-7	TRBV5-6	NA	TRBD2	TGTGCCAGCAGCGTGCTAGCGGGGGGGGACTACGAGCAGTACTTC	CASSVLAGGDYEQYF
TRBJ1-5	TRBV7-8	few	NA	TGTGCCAGCAGCTTACTGGCGGGTTACGGCAATCAGCCCCAGCATTTT	CASSLLAGYGNQPQHF
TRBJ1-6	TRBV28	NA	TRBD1	TGTGCCAGCAGTTTATCCGACAGGGAGTACTCACCCCTCCACTTT	CASSLSDREYSPLHF
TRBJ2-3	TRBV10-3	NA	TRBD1	TGTGCCATCAGTGAAGATCTGGTCAGGGGGAGAGCCGGCACAGATACGCAGTATTTT	CAISEDLVRGRAGTDTQYF
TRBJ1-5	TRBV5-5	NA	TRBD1	TGTGCCAGCAGCTCCGGGACAGCTAGCAATCAGCCCCAGCATTTT	CASSSGTASNQPQHF
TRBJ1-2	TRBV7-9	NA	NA	TGTGCCAGCAGCCCGACAGGCGATCATGGCTACACCTTC	CASSPTGDHGYTF
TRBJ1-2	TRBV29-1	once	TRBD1	TGCAGCGTTGACCCCGGACAGGGGAGGGGCAGGGGCTACACCTTC	CSVDPGQGRGRGYTF
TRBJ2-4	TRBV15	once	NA	TGTGCCACCAGCACGCCCCAGGGCCCGGACATTCAGTACTTC	CATSTPQGPDIQYF
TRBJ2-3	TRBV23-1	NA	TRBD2	TGCGCCAGCAGTCAACCGGAATTTGGACTAGCGAGCACAGATACGCAGTATTTT	CASSQPEFGLASTDTQYF
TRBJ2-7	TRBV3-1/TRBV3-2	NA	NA	TGTGCCAGCAGCCCCTCCCGGGTGTCAGAGCAGTACTTC	CASSPSRVSEQYF
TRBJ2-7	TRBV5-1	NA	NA	TGCGCCAGCAGCTTATCTGGGACACCGAACTACGAGCAGTACTTC	CASSLSGTPNYEQYF
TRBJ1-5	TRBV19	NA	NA	TGTGCCAGTAACGCTCAGACAGCCTCAAATCAGCCCCAGCATTTT	CASNAQTASNQPQHF
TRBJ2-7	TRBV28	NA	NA	TGTGCCAGCACCCCAATTCGGGGGTTTACCTACGAGCAGTACTTC	CASTPIRGFTYEQYF
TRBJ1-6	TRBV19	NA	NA	TGTGCCAGTAGTATAAGCGGAAATACGGGTTCACCCCTCCACTTT	CASSISGNTGSPLHF
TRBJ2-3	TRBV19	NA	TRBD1	TGTGCCAGTAGTACCCCGACAGGGGACACGCAGTATTTT	CASSTPTGDTQYF